One and the same sample provided the 13 T cell receptor beta chains below, sequenced in a study of cytomegalovirus exposure and HLA in healthy donors. Use of 60 Vbeta and 13 Jbeta primers characterized the PCR. Profiled with immunoSEQ multiplex PCR; TCRdb holds only in-frame clones, not every one. The sample lists about 140,000 clones; about 80% were seen once. Sequencing was carried out using PBMCs. The receptors were gathered from a young man in good health.

The rearrangement joins TRBV7-2 to TRBJ1-2, with TRBD1 matching over 8 bases. Germline V gene sequence: CDR1 SGHTA, CDR2 FQGNSA. After removal of 2 bases from V and 4 bases from J, the junction contained 6 bases not matched to a gene. The CDR3 totals 15 residues. CDR3 amino acids: CASSLQGALSYGYTF. As DNA, the CDR3 is TGTGCCAGCAGCTTACAGGGGGCGCTGAGCTATGGCTACACCTTC.

Worth noting for this clone: Distinct nucleotide sequences in the sample also encode this CDR3. The chain has TRBV9 and TRBJ1-1; 9 nucleotides agree with TRBD1. The CDR3 has 15 amino acids. The J segment lost 5 bases and the V segment lost 3 bases, leaving 8 bases of the junction unmatched. Per the germline V gene, CDR1 is SGDLS and CDR2 is YYNGEE. CDR3 sequence (DNA): TGTGCCAGCAGCGACCGGGACAGGGTAGGGACTGAAGCTTTCTTT. This gives the protein CASSDRDRVGTEAFF.

This chain connects TRBV4-1 to TRBJ2-1, with a tentative D call TRBD2 (5 bases). The CDR3 has 17 amino acids. Germline assignment: CDR1 MGHRA and CDR2 YSYEKL. The ends were cut back, 0 bases at V and 0 bases at J, with 12 bases in the middle. In DNA, the CDR3 is TGCGCCAGCAGCCAAGAACCGAGCGGAAGCTCCTACAATGAGCAGTTCTTC. As protein: CASSQEPSGSSYNEQFF.

In this sample, this clone turned up a few times. The rearrangement links TRBV4-1 to TRBJ2-1, with 7 bases aligning to TRBD2. The V segment lost 1 base and the J segment 6 bases; nucleotides outside the gene matches: 9. This CDR3 spans 16 amino acids. CDR1 MGHRA and CDR2 YSYEKL come from the germline V gene. Here the CDR3 reads CASSQVDAGVPNEQFF. The CDR3 DNA follows: TGCGCCAGCAGCCAAGTCGACGCGGGAGTACCCAATGAGCAGTTCTTC.

The J gene is TRBJ1-6, the V gene TRBV7-9; 8 nucleotides match TRBD1. CDR1 is SEHNR, CDR2 FQNEAQ, per germline (reference sequence). J gave up 7 bases and V 4 bases, and 9 bases lay outside the gene matches. The CDR3 is 16 amino acids. CDR3 in DNA: TGTGCCAGCAGCTCGGCCGGGACAGGACTAAATTCACCCCTCCACTTT. This encodes CASSSAGTGLNSPLHF.

V and J are TRBV27 and TRBJ2-1; weak D call: TRBD2 (6 bases). Germline V gene sequence: CDR1 MNHEY, CDR2 SMNVEV (reference sequence). V was trimmed by 4 bases and J by 0 bases, leaving 7 bases between them. The CDR3 totals 14 residues. The CDR3 reads CASSWGDSYNEQFF. The CDR3 DNA sequence: TGTGCCAGCAGTTGGGGGGACTCCTACAATGAGCAGTTCTTC.

The CDR3 sequence is CASSRNTGQTEAFF. DNA for the CDR3: TGTGCCAGCAGCCGAAACACAGGGCAAACTGAAGCTTTCTTT. The chain links TRBV7-9 to TRBJ1-1; TRBD1 is a possible D gene (6 bases). V was clipped by 5 bases and J by 5 bases, with 15 bases between them. The CDR3 covers 14 residues. In germline, CDR1 is SEHNR, CDR2 FQNEAQ (reference sequence).

This clone occurred a few times. The gene calls are TRBV5-6 and TRBJ1-2; no clear D gene. Trimming removed 2 bases at V and 8 bases at J, with 10 bases between. The CDR3 runs 12 residues. Germline lookup yields CDR1 SGHDT and CDR2 YYEEEE. CDR3 sequence reads: CASSFGQRGYTF. The CDR3 region has the DNA TGTGCCAGCAGCTTCGGTCAGCGGGGCTACACCTTC.

The chain employs TRBV4-3 and TRBJ2-7, with 8 bases matching TRBD2. V shed 4 bases and J 2 bases; nucleotides not matched to a gene: 7. The length of the CDR3 is 15 residues. Per germline, CDR1 LGHNA and CDR2 YSLEER. This CDR3 reads CASSPFSGKTYEQYF. The DNA of the CDR3 is TGCGCCAGCAGCCCGTTTAGCGGGAAGACCTACGAGCAGTACTTC.

This chain connects TRBV6-5 to TRBJ1-4, with D possibly TRBD1 on 5 matching bases. This CDR3 has 14 residues. V lost 8 bases to trimming and J lost 7 bases, with 17 bases between them. CDR1 and CDR2 (germline): MNHEY, SVGAGI. For the CDR3, the DNA is TGTGCCAGCCGATTAGGGGATATGGGTGAAAAACTGTTTTTT. Its translation is CASRLGDMGEKLFF.

This chain uses TRBV18 with TRBJ2-3, with unresolved D. The germline V gene has CDR1 KGHSH and CDR2 LQKENI. V was cut by 3 bases and J by 0 bases, with 10 bases left in between. The CDR3 runs to 15 residues. CDR3 coding DNA: TGTGCCAGCTCACCGCAAGAGGCTAGCACAGATACGCAGTATTTT. It is translated as CASSPQEASTDTQYF.

The V and J genes are TRBV11-3 and TRBJ1-1, with D hard to call. Trimming removed 5 bases from V and 3 bases from J, with 10 bases in between. CDR1 SGHNT and CDR2 YENEEA come from the germline V gene. The CDR3 loop spans 13 amino acids. CDR3 DNA sequence: TGTGCCAGCAGCCCAGACTCCTACACTGAAGCTTTCTTT. Its translation is CASSPDSYTEAFF.

V and J are TRBV4-2 and TRBJ2-1; D remains ambiguous. The CDR3 extends over 14 amino acids. The germline CDR1 and CDR2 sequences are LGHNA and YNFKEQ. The V end lost 2 bases, the J end lost 8 bases, and 13 bases lay between the germline ends. The CDR3 DNA follows: TGTGCCAGCAGCCAAAGGCCAGCGTCGGATGAGCAGTTCTTC. It yields the protein CASSQRPASDEQFF.